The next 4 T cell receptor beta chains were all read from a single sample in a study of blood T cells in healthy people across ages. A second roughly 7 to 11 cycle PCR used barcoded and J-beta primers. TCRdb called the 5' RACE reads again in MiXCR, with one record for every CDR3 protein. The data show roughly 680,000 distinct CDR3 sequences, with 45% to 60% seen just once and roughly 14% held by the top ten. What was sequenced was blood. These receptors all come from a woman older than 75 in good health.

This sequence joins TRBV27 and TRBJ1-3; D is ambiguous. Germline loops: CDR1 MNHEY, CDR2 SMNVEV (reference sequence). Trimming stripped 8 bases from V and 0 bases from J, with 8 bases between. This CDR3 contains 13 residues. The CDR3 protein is CASGPLSGNTIYF. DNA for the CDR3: TGTGCCAGCGGACCGCTCTCTGGAAACACCATATATTTT.

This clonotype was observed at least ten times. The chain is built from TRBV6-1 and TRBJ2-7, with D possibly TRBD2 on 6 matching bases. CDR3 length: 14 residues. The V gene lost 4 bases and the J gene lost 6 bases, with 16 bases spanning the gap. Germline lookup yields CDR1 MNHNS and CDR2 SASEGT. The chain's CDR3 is CASSASSEIFEQYF. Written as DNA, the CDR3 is TGTGCCAGCAGTGCGTCTAGCGAGATTTTCGAGCAGTACTTC.

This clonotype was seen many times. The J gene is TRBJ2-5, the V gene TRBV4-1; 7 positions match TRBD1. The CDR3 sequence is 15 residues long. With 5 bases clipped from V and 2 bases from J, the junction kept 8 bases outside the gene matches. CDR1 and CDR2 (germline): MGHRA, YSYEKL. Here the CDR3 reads CASSARGQSQETQYF. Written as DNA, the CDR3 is TGCGCCAGCAGCGCCCGGGGACAGTCTCAAGAGACCCAGTACTTC.

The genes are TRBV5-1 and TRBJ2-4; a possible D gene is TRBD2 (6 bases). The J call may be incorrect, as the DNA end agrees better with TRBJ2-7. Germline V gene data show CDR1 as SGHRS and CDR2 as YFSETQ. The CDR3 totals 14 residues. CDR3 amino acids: CASSLTASDHEQYF. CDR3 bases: TGCGCCAGCAGCTTGACCGCTAGCGACCACGAGCAGTACTTC.